These 10 T cell receptor beta chains share one sample of origin, sequenced in a study of T-cell memory formation after mild COVID-19. From the 5' RACE reads, TCRdb called clonotypes with MiXCR, one entry per CDR3 protein. The table shows about 560,000 distinct CDR3 sequences, with 17% occurring only once. Material for sequencing was PBMCs or a T cell subset sorted from them (not recorded which). These receptors all stem from an adult woman who had mild COVID-19 (a few samples of this study predate the infection). Cell type and time point are not known.

The genes are TRBV18 and TRBJ1-1; 9 bases map to TRBD1. Unmatched junction bases numbered 5, after V lost 3 bases and J lost 3 bases. This CDR3 contains 15 residues. In germline, CDR1 is KGHSH, CDR2 LQKENI. The CDR3 reads CASSPPGTGYTEAFF. The CDR3 region has the DNA TGTGCCAGCTCACCCCCCGGGACAGGGTACACTGAAGCTTTCTTT.

The sample holds many counts of this clonotype. This rearrangement joins TRBV7-2 to TRBJ1-1; 12 positions agree with TRBD1. The CDR3 runs 15 residues. Germline CDR1 is SGHTA and CDR2 is FQGNSA. V gave up 5 bases and J gave up 4 bases; unmatched junction bases: 5. The CDR3 reads CASSPGQGARTEAFF. CDR3 nucleotide sequence: TGTGCCAGCAGCCCGGGACAGGGGGCGCGCACTGAAGCTTTCTTT.

The CDR3 protein is CASSSWTGSVETQYF. The CDR3 DNA reads as TGTGCCAGCAGTTCCTGGACAGGGAGTGTTGAGACCCAGTACTTC. The chain combines TRBV27 with TRBJ2-5, with 8 bases aligning to TRBD1. This CDR3 comprises 15 residues. Germline CDR1 MNHEY, CDR2 SMNVEV (reference sequence). The V segment lost 4 bases and the J segment 5 bases; nucleotides outside the gene matches: 9.

This clonotype was counted only a few times. J is TRBJ1-4 and V is TRBV14; D not certain. Trimming pared 0 bases from V and 8 bases from J, leaving 19 bases between. This CDR3 contains 17 residues. The germline V gene has CDR1 SGHDN and CDR2 FVKESK. CDR3 nucleotides: TGTGCCAGCAGCCAAGACGGTGGAGCTATGACGAACGAAAAACTGTTTTTT. Protein sequence: CASSQDGGAMTNEKLFF.

The V gene is TRBV7-3, the J gene TRBJ1-2, with D perhaps matching TRBD1 (5 bases). Germline V gene data show CDR1 as SGHTA and CDR2 as FQGTGA. The germline V and J ends were trimmed by 5 bases and 6 bases, with 19 bases remaining between them. The CDR3 consists of 15 residues. The CDR3 loop reads CASSSYRSAVDGYTF. CDR3 DNA: TGTGCCAGCAGCAGTTACAGGTCAGCTGTTGATGGCTACACCTTC.

This chain links TRBV5-1 with TRBJ2-3; no clear D gene. This CDR3 comprises 14 residues. Germline assignment: CDR1 SGHRS and CDR2 YFSETQ. The V gene lost 6 bases and the J gene lost 6 bases, with 17 bases spanning the gap. The CDR3 is CASKTVAVGDTQYF. CDR3 in DNA: TGCGCCAGCAAAACGGTGGCAGTGGGGGATACGCAGTATTTT.

This chain links TRBV12-3 or TRBV12-4 with TRBJ2-1, with 8 nucleotides matching TRBD2. V lost 3 bases to trimming and J lost 1 base; unmatched junction nucleotides: 5. The CDR3 spans 16 residues. The CDR3 reads CASSFGGRISYNEQFF. In DNA, the CDR3 is TGTGCCAGCAGTTTTGGCGGGAGGATATCCTACAATGAGCAGTTCTTC.

This rearrangement joins TRBV5-6 to TRBJ2-7, with D perhaps TRBD2 (6 bases). This CDR3 is 17 amino acids long. V shed 4 bases and J shed 1 base, with 21 bases lying between them. Germline CDR1 reads SGHDT; CDR2 reads YYEEEE. This CDR3 is CASSPGREPFGSYEQYF. The CDR3 DNA sequence: TGTGCCAGCAGCCCAGGCCGGGAGCCCTTCGGGTCCTACGAGCAGTACTTC.

The chain couples TRBV6-1 to TRBJ2-3, with D possibly matching TRBD2 (6 bases). This CDR3 comprises 15 residues. V was trimmed by 6 bases and J by 1 base, leaving 14 bases between them. CDR1 is MNHNS and CDR2 is SASEGT in the germline V gene. The CDR3, as DNA: TGTGCCAGCAGAGCCCCGGGACTCCGCACAGATACGCAGTATTTT. This gives the protein CASRAPGLRTDTQYF.

The chain joins TRBV6-4 to TRBJ2-2; D gene uncertain. Germline loops: CDR1 MRHNA, CDR2 SNTAGT. Trimming removed 4 bases from V and 0 bases from J, with 9 bases in between. The CDR3 has 15 residues. The DNA of the CDR3 is TGTGCCAGCAGTGTGGGCAGTTCGAACACCGGGGAGCTGTTTTTT. Its translation: CASSVGSSNTGELFF.